This T cell receptor (beta chain) was recorded in a study of breast tumors, draining lymph nodes, adjacent tissues. Study-wide results and caveats: Tumor repertoires ranked between lymph nodes and nontumor tissue in diversity, with V and J gene preferences. The lymph node origin of tumor T cells was framed as consistent with a hypothesis, not demonstrated.

About this clonotype: Antigen: not known.

V dropped 10 bases and J dropped 8 bases, with 17 bases sitting between them. The germline V gene has CDR1 LNHDA and CDR2 SQIVND (reference sequence). This CDR3 region has 12 residues. TCRdb processed the multiplex PCR reads anew with MiXCR; each CDR3 protein has one entry. The repertoire consists of under 25,000 distinct CDR3 sequences, with about 45% occurring once and the leading ten covering 15% to 25%. Sequencing was carried out using breast tumor tissue. The receptor's source is a female donor with breast cancer. Some clones in this sample may be carry-over from other donors' samples. The V call is TRBV19, the J call TRBJ1-2; TRBD1 might be the D (6 bases). The CDR3 DNA is TGTGCCACCTTTTTAACAGGGAAAGGCTACACCTTC. As protein: CATFLTGKGYTF.